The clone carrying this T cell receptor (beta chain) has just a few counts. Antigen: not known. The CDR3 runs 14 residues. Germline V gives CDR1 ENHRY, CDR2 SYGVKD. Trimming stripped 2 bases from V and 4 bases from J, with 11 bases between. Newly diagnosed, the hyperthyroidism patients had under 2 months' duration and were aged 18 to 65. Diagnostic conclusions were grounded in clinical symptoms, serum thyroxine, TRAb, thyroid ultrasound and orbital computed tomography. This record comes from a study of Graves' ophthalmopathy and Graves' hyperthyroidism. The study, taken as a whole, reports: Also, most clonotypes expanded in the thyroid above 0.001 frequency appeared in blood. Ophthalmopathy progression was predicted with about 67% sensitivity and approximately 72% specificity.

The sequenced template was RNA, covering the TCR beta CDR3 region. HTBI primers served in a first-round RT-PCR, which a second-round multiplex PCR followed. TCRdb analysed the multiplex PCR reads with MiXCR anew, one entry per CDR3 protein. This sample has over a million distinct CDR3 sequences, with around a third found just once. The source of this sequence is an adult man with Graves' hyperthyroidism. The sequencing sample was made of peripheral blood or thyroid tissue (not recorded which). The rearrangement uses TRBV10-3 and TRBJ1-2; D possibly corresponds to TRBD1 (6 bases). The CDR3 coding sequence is TGTGCCATCAGTGAGGGACAGAGATTCTATGGCTACACCTTC. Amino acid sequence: CAISEGQRFYGYTF.